The next 2 T cell receptor beta chains were all read from a single sample in a study of post-analysis software for immune sequencing data. Findings of the study overall: Elevated frequency relative to controls characterized several TRBV segments in patients, TRBV5-6, TRBV5-1 and TRBV20-1 among them.

For these TCRs, the target antigens are not known. Unique molecular identifiers were built into the TCR beta cDNA libraries. Via MiXCR, TCRdb re-called the PCR reads, giving one row per CDR3 protein. The sample shows some 240,000 distinct CDR3 sequences, less than 40% of them seen only once. Sequenced input: blood. The receptors come from a girl between 10 and 17 years old with multiple sclerosis.

This sequence joins TRBV5-1 and TRBJ2-7; 8 nucleotides align to TRBD1. J lost 5 bases, V lost 0 bases, and 4 bases had no gene match. CDR3 size: 14 residues. The germline CDR1 and CDR2 sequences are SGHRS and YFSETQ. CDR3: CASSLGTGHHEQYF. In nucleotides, the CDR3 is TGCGCCAGCAGCTTGGGGACAGGGCACCACGAGCAGTACTTC.

This clonotype has ten or more counts. The rearrangement uses TRBV7-2 and TRBJ2-1; 8 positions match TRBD2. The CDR3 loop spans 16 amino acids. Trimming cost V 2 bases and J 4 bases; bases outside gene matches: 7. Germline assignment: CDR1 SGHTA and CDR2 FQGNSA. The CDR3 reads CASSLKAGVGYNEQFF. As DNA, the CDR3 is TGTGCCAGCAGCTTAAAAGCGGGGGTGGGGTACAATGAGCAGTTCTTC.